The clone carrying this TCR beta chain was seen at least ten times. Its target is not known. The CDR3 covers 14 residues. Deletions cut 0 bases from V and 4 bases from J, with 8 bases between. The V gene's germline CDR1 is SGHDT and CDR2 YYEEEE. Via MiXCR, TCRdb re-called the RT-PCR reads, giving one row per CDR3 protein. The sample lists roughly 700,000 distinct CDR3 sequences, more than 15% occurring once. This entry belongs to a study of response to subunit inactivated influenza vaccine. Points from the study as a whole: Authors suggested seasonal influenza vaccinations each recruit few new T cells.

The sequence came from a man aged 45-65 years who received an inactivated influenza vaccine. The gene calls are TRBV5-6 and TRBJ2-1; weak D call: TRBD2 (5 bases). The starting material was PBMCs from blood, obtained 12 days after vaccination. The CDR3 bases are TGTGCCAGCAGCTTGGCGGGGATGTACAATGAGCAGTTCTTC. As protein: CASSLAGMYNEQFF.